The 3 T cell receptor beta chains in this list originate from one sample, sequenced in a study of T-cell memory formation after mild COVID-19. TCRdb re-derived calls from the 5' RACE reads in MiXCR, one entry per CDR3 protein. The sample consists of about 500,000 distinct CDR3 sequences, roughly 22% of them appearing once. The specimen was PBMCs or a T cell subset sorted from them (not recorded which). Every receptor here comes from an adult woman who had mild COVID-19 (a few samples of this study predate the infection). Cell type and time point are not known.

A few counts support this clonotype. This chain uses TRBV7-3 with TRBJ2-5; 11 nucleotides match TRBD2. The CDR3 spans 15 residues. The germline V gene encodes CDR1 SGHTA and CDR2 FQGTGA. V shed 5 bases, J shed 5 bases, and the junction held 7 bases outside the gene matches. CDR3 residues: CASSPLAGGRETQYF. The DNA of the CDR3 is TGTGCCAGCAGCCCATTAGCGGGAGGGCGGGAGACCCAGTACTTC.

The chain is built from TRBV14 and TRBJ2-3, with a weak D call TRBD2 (5 bases). Germline V gene lookup returns CDR1 SGHDN and CDR2 FVKESK. The V end was cut by 3 bases, the J end by 6 bases, with 13 bases between. This CDR3 has 14 residues. The CDR3 sequence: CASSQWRGLDTQYF. The CDR3, as DNA: TGTGCCAGCAGCCAGTGGAGAGGGTTGGATACGCAGTATTTT.

This clonotype was counted a few times. V is TRBV6-5 and J is TRBJ2-7; D tentatively fits TRBD1 or TRBD2 (5 bases each). Between the trimmed V and J ends, which lost 0 bases and 5 bases, there was a span of 20 bases. This CDR3 is 17 amino acids long. The germline V gene has CDR1 MNHEY and CDR2 SVGAGI. The CDR3 is CASSYSTPGRPVHEQYF. The CDR3 nucleotides are TGTGCCAGCAGTTACTCGACTCCGGGACGACCGGTCCACGAGCAGTACTTC.